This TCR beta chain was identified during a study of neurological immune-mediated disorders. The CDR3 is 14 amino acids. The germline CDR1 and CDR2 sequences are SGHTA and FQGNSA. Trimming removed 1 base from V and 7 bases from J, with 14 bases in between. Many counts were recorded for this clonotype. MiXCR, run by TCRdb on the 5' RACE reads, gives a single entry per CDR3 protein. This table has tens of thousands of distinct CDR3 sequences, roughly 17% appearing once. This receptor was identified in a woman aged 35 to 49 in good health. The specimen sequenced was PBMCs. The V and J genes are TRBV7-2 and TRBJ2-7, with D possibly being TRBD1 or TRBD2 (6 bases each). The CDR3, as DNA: TGTGCCAGCAGCTTAGGAGGGGGACTTCGGGAGCAGTACTTC. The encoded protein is CASSLGGGLREQYF. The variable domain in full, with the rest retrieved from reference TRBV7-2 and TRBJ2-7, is GAGVSQSPSNKVTEKGKDVELRCDPISGHTALYWYRQSLGQGLEFLIYFQGNSAPDKSGLPSDRFSAERTGGSVSTLTIQRTQQEDSAVYLCASSLGGGLREQYFGPGTRLTVT.